The rows below give T cell receptor beta chains drawn from one sample of a study of blood T cell repertoires in COVID-19. Using immunoSEQ multiplex PCR, the repertoire was profiled, and TCRdb retains in-frame clones only, with some absent. The table includes over 250,000 clones, approximately 85% detected once. Sequences were obtained from peripheral blood. The receptor set was obtained from a man over 45 with active or convalescent COVID-19. Both conserved end residues are part of each CDR3. The D gene is left open where the match is weak.

V gene	D gene	J gene	CDR3 protein	CDR3 DNA
TRBV29-1	-	TRBJ2-7	CSVEGERVYEQYF	TGCAGCGTTGAAGGGGAGCGTGTCTACGAGCAGTACTTC
TRBV28	-	TRBJ2-2	CASSRGSRGAGELFF	TGTGCCAGCAGTAGAGGAAGCAGGGGGGCCGGGGAGCTGTTTTTT
TRBV6-2/TRBV6-3	-	TRBJ1-1	CASSYPAGQPGTEAFF	TGTGCCAGCAGTTACCCGGCAGGGCAGCCAGGCACTGAAGCTTTCTTT
TRBV13	-	TRBJ2-5	CASSLEQGLETQYF	TGTGCCAGCAGCTTAGAACAGGGTCTAGAGACCCAGTACTTC
TRBV9	-	TRBJ2-1	CASSVAGRQVYNEQFF	TGTGCCAGCAGCGTAGCTGGAAGACAGGTCTACAATGAGCAGTTCTTC
TRBV19	-	TRBJ1-2	CASSLTVQTYGYTF	TGTGCCAGTAGCCTGACAGTACAGACCTATGGCTACACCTTC
TRBV4-2	TRBD1	TRBJ1-4	CASSQDLPGTGNEKLFF	TGTGCCAGCAGCCAAGATTTGCCCGGGACAGGGAATGAAAAACTGTTTTTT
TRBV27	TRBD1	TRBJ2-7	CASSATGGPVNEQYF	TGTGCCAGCAGTGCCACAGGGGGCCCCGTAAACGAGCAGTACTTC
TRBV5-1	-	TRBJ1-4	CASSLGGRGEKLFF	TGCGCCAGCAGCTTGGGAGGCCGAGGCGAAAAACTGTTTTTT
TRBV5-8	-	TRBJ2-1	CASSLGGVSYNEQFF	TGTGCCAGCAGCTTAGGGGGGGTCTCCTACAATGAGCAGTTCTTC
TRBV12-5	-	TRBJ1-5	CASGLVWQGDQPQHF	TGTGCTAGTGGTTTGGTGTGGCAGGGCGATCAGCCCCAGCATTTT
TRBV6-6	TRBD1	TRBJ1-2	CASSLYRGANYGYTF	TGTGCCAGCAGTCTATACAGGGGAGCTAACTATGGCTACACCTTC